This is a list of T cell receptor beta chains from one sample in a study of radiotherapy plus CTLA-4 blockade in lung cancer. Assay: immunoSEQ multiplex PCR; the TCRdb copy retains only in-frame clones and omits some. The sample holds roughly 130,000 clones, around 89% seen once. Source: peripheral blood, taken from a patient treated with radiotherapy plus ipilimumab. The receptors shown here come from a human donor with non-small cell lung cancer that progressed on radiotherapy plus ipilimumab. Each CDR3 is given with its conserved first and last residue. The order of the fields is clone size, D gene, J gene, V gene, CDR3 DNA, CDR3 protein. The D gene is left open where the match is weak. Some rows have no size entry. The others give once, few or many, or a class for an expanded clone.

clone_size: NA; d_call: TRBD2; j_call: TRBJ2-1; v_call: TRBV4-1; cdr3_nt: TGCGCCAGCATGAATGCGCCTAGCGGTCCCCACAATGAGCAGTTCTTC; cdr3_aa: CASMNAPSGPHNEQFF
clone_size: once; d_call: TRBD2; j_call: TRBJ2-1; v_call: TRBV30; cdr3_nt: TGTGCCTGGAGTGTGACTAGCGGGAGGGTTGCTCCAAATGAGCAGTTCTTC; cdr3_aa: CAWSVTSGRVAPNEQFF
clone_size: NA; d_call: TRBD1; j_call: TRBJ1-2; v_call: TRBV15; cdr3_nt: TGTGCCACCAGCAGAGTGATAGGACAGGGACGAGGCTACACCTTC; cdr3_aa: CATSRVIGQGRGYTF
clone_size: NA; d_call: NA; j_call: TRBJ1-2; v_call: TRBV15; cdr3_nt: TGTGCCACCAGCAGAGATGGCAGGGTCGGTGGCTACACCTTC; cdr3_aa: CATSRDGRVGGYTF
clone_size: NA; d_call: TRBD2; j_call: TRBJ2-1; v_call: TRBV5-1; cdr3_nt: TGCGCCAGCAGCTTGGTAGGGGGACTAGCGGGAGAAGAGCAGTTCTTC; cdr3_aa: CASSLVGGLAGEEQFF
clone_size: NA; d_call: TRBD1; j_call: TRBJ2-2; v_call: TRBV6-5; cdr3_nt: TGTGCCAGCAGTCGGGACAGGGGAGCCGGGGAGCTGTTTTTT; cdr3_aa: CASSRDRGAGELFF
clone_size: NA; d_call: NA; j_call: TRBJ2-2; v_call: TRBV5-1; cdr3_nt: TGCGCCAGCAGCTTGAGGCGGGGCTCGCCCCAGCCCGGGGAGCTGTTTTTT; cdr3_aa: CASSLRRGSPQPGELFF
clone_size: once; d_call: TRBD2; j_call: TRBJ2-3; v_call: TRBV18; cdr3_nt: TGTGCCAGCTCATCAGGACTAGCGGGGAATACGCAGTATTTT; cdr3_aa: CASSSGLAGNTQYF
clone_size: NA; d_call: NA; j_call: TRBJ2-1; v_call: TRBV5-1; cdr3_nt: TGCGCCAGCAGCCGCCGTCCGAGCAATGAGCAGTTCTTC; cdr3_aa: CASSRRPSNEQFF
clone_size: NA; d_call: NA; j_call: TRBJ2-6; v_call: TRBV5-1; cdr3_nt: TGCGCCAGCAGCTTGGGGGCGGGGCCCGGGGCCAACGTCCTGACTTTC; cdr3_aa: CASSLGAGPGANVLTF
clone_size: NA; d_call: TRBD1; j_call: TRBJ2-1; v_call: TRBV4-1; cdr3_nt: TGCGCCAGCAGCACCCTGTCTTGGACAGGGGGACTAAATGAGCAGTTCTTC; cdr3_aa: CASSTLSWTGGLNEQFF
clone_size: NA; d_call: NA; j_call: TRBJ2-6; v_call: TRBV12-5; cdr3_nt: TGTGCTAGTGGTTTGACACTTTCGAGCTCTGGGGCCAACGTCCTGACTTTC; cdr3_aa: CASGLTLSSSGANVLTF
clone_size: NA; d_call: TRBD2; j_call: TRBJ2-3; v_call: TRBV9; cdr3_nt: TGCGCCAGCAGCGTAGCGGGAGCAGATACGCAGTATTTT; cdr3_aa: CASSVAGADTQYF
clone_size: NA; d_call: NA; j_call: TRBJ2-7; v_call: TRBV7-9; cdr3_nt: TGTGCCAGCAGCATGGCCTACGAGCAGTACTTC; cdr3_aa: CASSMAYEQYF
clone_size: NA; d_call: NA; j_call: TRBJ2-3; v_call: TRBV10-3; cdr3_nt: TGTGCCATCAGTGACGGCCAGGCAAATACGCAGTATTTT; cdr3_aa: CAISDGQANTQYF
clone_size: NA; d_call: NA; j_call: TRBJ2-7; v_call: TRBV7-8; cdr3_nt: TGTGCCAGCACCGACAGGTTAGCCTACGAGCAGTACTTC; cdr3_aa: CASTDRLAYEQYF
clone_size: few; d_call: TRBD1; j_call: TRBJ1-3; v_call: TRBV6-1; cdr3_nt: TGTGCCAGCAGTGCAGGGGGCCACTCTGGAAACACCATATATTTT; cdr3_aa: CASSAGGHSGNTIYF
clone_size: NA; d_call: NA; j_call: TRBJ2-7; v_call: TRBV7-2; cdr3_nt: TGTGCCAGCAGCCCCCGTGGGGGCAGAGGATACGAGCAGTACTTC; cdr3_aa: CASSPRGGRGYEQYF
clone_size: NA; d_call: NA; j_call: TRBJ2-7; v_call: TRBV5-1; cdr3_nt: TGCGCCAGCAGCGCGGAACCCTACGAGCAGTACTTC; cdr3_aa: CASSAEPYEQYF
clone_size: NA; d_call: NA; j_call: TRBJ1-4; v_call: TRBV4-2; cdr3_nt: TGTGCCAGCAGCCAAGAGAATACAGGGACTAATGAAAAACTGTTTTTT; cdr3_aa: CASSQENTGTNEKLFF
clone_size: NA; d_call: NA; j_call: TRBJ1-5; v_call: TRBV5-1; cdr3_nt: TGCGCCAGCAGCTTGTTGGGCGACAGCAATCAGCCCCAGCATTTT; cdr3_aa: CASSLLGDSNQPQHF
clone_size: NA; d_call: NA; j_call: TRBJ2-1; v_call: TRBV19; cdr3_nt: TGTGCCAGTAGTGGGGGGCTCTTTCGCGAGCAGTTCTTC; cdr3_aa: CASSGGLFREQFF
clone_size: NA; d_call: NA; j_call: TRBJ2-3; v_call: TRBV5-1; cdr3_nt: TGCGCCAGCAGCTTGGGTTCTTCGGGGGCCGCACAGATTACGCAGTATTTT; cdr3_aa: CASSLGSSGAAQITQYF
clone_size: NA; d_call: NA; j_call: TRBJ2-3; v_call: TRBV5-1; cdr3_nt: TGCGCCAGCAGCCTGGAGGATAGGCAGTATTTT; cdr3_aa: CASSLEDRQYF
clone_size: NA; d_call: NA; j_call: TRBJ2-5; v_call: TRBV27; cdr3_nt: TGTGCCAGCAGCCAGGTGGGAGTCACGGGAGAGACCCAGTACTTC; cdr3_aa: CASSQVGVTGETQYF
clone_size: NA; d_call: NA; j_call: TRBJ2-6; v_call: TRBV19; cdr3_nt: TGTGCCAGTAGTATAGTCTTAGGTACTGGGGCCAACGTCCTGACTTTC; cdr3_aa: CASSIVLGTGANVLTF
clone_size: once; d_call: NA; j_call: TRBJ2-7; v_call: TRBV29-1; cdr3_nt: TGCAGCGCAACCCCGGGACTGGCTGTATCCGAGCAGTACTTC; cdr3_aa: CSATPGLAVSEQYF
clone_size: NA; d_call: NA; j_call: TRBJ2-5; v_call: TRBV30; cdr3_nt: TGTGCCTGGAGTCCCAGAAAGCGGTCCCAAGAGACCCAGTACTTC; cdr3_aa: CAWSPRKRSQETQYF
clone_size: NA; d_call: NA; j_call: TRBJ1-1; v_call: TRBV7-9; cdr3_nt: TGTGCCAGCAGCGATCAAGGGAACACTGAAGCTTTCTTT; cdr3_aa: CASSDQGNTEAFF
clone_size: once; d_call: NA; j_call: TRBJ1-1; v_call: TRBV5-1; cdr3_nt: TGCGCCAGCAGCTCGATCCCCGGAGGGGGACTAACTGAAGCTTTCTTT; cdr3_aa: CASSSIPGGGLTEAFF
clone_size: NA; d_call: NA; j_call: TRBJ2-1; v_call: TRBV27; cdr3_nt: TGTGCCAGCAGTCTCCTTAACCTAGCCTACAATGAGCAGTTCTTC; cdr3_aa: CASSLLNLAYNEQFF
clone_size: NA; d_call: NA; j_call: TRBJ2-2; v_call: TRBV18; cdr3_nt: TGTGCCAGCTCCACTAACACCGGGGAGCTGTTTTTT; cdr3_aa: CASSTNTGELFF